This T cell receptor beta chain was captured in a study of immune evolution from preneoplasia to lung adenocarcinoma. Study details: HLA loss of heterozygosity: 6% to 7.5% AIS, about 14% MIA, 30% to 35% ADC, none AAH. Whole-study findings and limits: Later-stage lesions seemingly showed higher T cell density and diversity than normal lung.

Repertoires were generated with immunoSEQ multiplex PCR, while TCRdb's copy carries only in-frame clones and drops some. The table shows 9,500 to 15,000 clones, with more than 70% occurring only once. Germline CDR1 and CDR2: LNHNV and YYDKDF (reference sequence). Trimming shortened V by 2 bases and J by 0 bases, and 11 bases separated the two germline ends. The CDR3 length is 16 residues. In the case of this clone: Its antigen is currently unknown.

The chain recombines TRBV15 with TRBJ1-3, with D unresolved. The sample comprised FFPE tissue from an adenomatous hyperplasia lung lesion. Noted subset: atypical adenomatous hyperplasia (AAH), lung preneoplasia. This sequence originates from a person between 50 and 69 years old with lung adenocarcinoma. Here the CDR3 reads CATSRLGLNSGNTIYF. CDR3 in DNA: TGTGCCACCAGCAGATTAGGACTTAACTCTGGAAACACCATATATTTT. The whole variable domain, remainder taken from reference TRBV15 and TRBJ1-3, is DAMVIQNPRYQVTQFGKPVTLSCSQTLNHNVMYWYQQKSSQAPKLLFHYYDKDFNNEADTPDNFQSRRPNTSFCFLDIRSPGLGDTAMYLCATSRLGLNSGNTIYFGEGSWLTVV.